Reported below is one TCR beta chain. This clonotype has more than one count but fewer than ten. Its antigen is not yet known. The record has no base qualities; no much larger clone is one base away. To prepare the library, PCR was applied. Sequenced on an Illumina HiSeq 2500. To reduce PCR and sequencing biases, unique molecular identifiers were built into the TCR beta cDNA libraries. Roughly 500,000 cDNA molecules were obtained per 1 to 10 million input T cells, so each molecule approximated one T cell. Patient libraries were prepared and sequenced with the same protocol used for the earlier healthy control dataset. Within a given batch, samples were prepared together, multiplexed and sequenced on the same HiSeq lane. The study's processing was this. Raw barcoded reads were processed with MIGEC, and single-read molecular identifier groups were discarded before consensus assembly and CDR3 extraction. Clonotype tables were post-analysed with VDJtools, and diversity was normalized by down-sampling all datasets to the smallest sample size. In repertoire overlap clustering, CDR3 amino acid sequences, but not nucleotide sequences, were matched to correct batch-related cross-sample contamination. In TCRdb, the public reads were trimmed at Q25 with fastp and aligned with MiXCR, with productive beta chains retained. Rows with a matching CDR3 protein are joined into one entry that keeps the most common DNA and genes. The V and J calls were not made by the authors but by TCRdb's processing. For this sample the table gives about 400,000 distinct CDR3 sequences, of which around a third were detected only once. About an eighth of the sample is taken by the ten largest.

These data originate in a study of post-analysis software for immune sequencing data (dated by TCRdb to between 2014 and 2017). With regard to the full study: Disease courses on record covered relapsing-remitting, secondary progressive and progressive-relapsing multiple sclerosis, though some patients had no subtype annotation. The patient repertoires were set against eleven to twelve previously published healthy control repertoires from donors whose ages ranged from roughly 6 to 26 years. A subset of samples was prepared in parallel using single-end sample barcoding, then pooled and co-amplified after Illumina adapter ligation.

Results the study describes overall, beyond this receptor: Roughly 5 TRBV segments, including TRBV5-6, TRBV5-1 and TRBV20-1, were significantly more frequent in patients than controls. The control group was slightly older than the multiple sclerosis patient group. Normalized Chao1 diversity was significantly lower in multiple sclerosis patients than controls, suggesting substantial peripheral T-cell clonal expansion. When samples were clustered directly using the F measure, samples prepared in the same batch co-clustered strongly, which prompted a batch-effect correction.

The germline V gene (reference sequence) yields SGHKS for CDR1 and YYEKEE for CDR2. From the cysteine up to the phenylalanine, the CDR3 has a length of 13 residues. Here the CDR3 DNA is all that survives: 39 bases in frame from base 1. Cut back by 2 bases and 2 bases, the V and J ends lie 8 bases apart. To demonstrate the VDJtools post-analysis software, TCR beta repertoires were profiled from the peripheral blood of roughly 14 young patients with multiple sclerosis. The multiple sclerosis patients were children and adolescents between roughly 6 and 17 years of age. Recombination linked TRBV5-5 to TRBJ2-7; tentative D gene TRBD1, with 5 bases matching. The source is a girl aged 10 to 17 with multiple sclerosis. The specimen sequenced was blood. The CDR3 sequence is CASSFREAYEQYF. The DNA reads TGTGCCAGCAGCTTCAGGGAAGCCTACGAGCAGTACTTC.